Below, 18 T cell receptor beta chains from the same sample are listed, as sequenced in a study of response to subunit inactivated influenza vaccine. TCRdb re-called the RT-PCR reads with MiXCR, one entry per CDR3 protein. The sample holds about 500,000 distinct CDR3 sequences; about 15% are singletons and the top ten take approximately 3%. The material was CD4+ T cells sorted from PBMCs, obtained roughly 24 months after vaccination. The receptors shown here come from a man aged 50 to 69 who received an inactivated influenza vaccine.

This chain uses TRBV12-3 or TRBV12-4 with TRBJ1-1; 7 bases map to TRBD1. With V trimmed by 7 bases and J by 2 bases, 7 bases remained unmatched. This CDR3 is built from 14 residues. The CDR3 loop reads CASTPTGINTEAFF. CDR3 DNA sequence: TGTGCCAGCACCCCGACAGGGATCAACACTGAAGCTTTCTTT.

The V and J genes are TRBV20-1 and TRBJ1-2; D perhaps matches TRBD1 (6 bases). The V end lost 0 bases, the J end lost 8 bases, and 22 bases lay between the germline ends. CDR1 is DFQATT and CDR2 is SNEGSKA in the germline V gene (reference sequence). The CDR3 contains 16 residues. DNA for the CDR3: TGCAGTGCTAGAGATCACTCTAGGCAGGGGAGCTCCGGCTACACCTTC. Translating gives CSARDHSRQGSSGYTF.

The chain is built from TRBV19 and TRBJ2-3; the D is unclear. The germline V gene encodes CDR1 LNHDA and CDR2 SQIVND (reference sequence). V lost 7 bases and J lost 1, with 9 bases in between. The CDR3 is 13 residues long. CDR3 sequence: CASNKGGTDTQYF. The CDR3 DNA follows: TGTGCCAGTAATAAGGGCGGCACAGATACGCAGTATTTT.

The chain recombines TRBV4-3 with TRBJ2-3; the D gene could be TRBD1 or TRBD2 (5 bases each). Trimming pared 4 bases from V and 4 bases from J, leaving 12 bases between. In germline, CDR1 is LGHNA, CDR2 YSLEER. CDR3 size: 14 residues. The CDR3 coding sequence is TGCGCCAGCAGCCTCGGGACGGGTTCAGATACGCAGTATTTT. Amino acid sequence: CASSLGTGSDTQYF.

About this clonotype: Germline is not matched at one junction end, which may reflect a read error. The chain employs TRBV27 and TRBJ2-1, with a possible D match to TRBD1 (6 bases). Germline CDR1 reads MNHEY; CDR2 reads SMNVEV (reference sequence). This CDR3 has 12 amino acids. For the CDR3, the DNA is TGTGCCAGCAGTTTCATGTGGAGGACAGCGGTTTTC. Protein sequence: CASSFMWRTAVF.

This clonotype was counted a few times. In DNA, the CDR3 is TGTGCCAGCAGCGTAGGGGACAGCACGGCTAATGAAAAACTGTTTTTT. Residues: CASSVGDSTANEKLFF. V usage is TRBV9 and J usage is TRBJ1-4; 7 bases are a match to TRBD1. The germline V gene encodes CDR1 SGDLS and CDR2 YYNGEE. The CDR3 extends over 16 amino acids. Trimming at V came to 0 bases and at J to 3 bases, leaving 5 bases not matched to a gene.

This clonotype occurred a few times. This chain links TRBV7-2 with TRBJ2-1, with TRBD2 matching over 13 bases. The CDR3 is made up of 15 amino acids. Trimming took 4 bases from V and 6 from J; bases not matched to a gene: 3. Germline-derived CDR1 and CDR2 are SGHTA and FQGNSA. As DNA, the CDR3 is TGTGCCAGCAGCTGGACTAGCGGGAGTTCCAATGAGCAGTTCTTC. Its translation is CASSWTSGSSNEQFF. Full variable domain (remainder filled in from reference TRBV7-2 and TRBJ2-1): GAGVSQSPSNKVTEKGKDVELRCDPISGHTALYWYRQSLGQGLEFLIYFQGNSAPDKSGLPSDRFSAERTGGSVSTLTIQRTQQEDSAVYLCASSWTSGSSNEQFFGPGTRLTVL.

The chain has TRBV5-1 and TRBJ2-1; maybe TRBD2 (6 bases). The CDR3 covers 15 residues. The germline V gene has CDR1 SGHRS and CDR2 YFSETQ. Trimming stripped 0 bases from V and 8 bases from J, with 15 bases between. The CDR3 sequence: CASSLGLLRDDEQFF. CDR3 DNA sequence: TGCGCCAGCAGCTTGGGCCTGCTGCGGGACGATGAGCAGTTCTTC.

About this clonotype: Sequence at one end of the junction differs from germline and may be a read error. The V and J genes are TRBV5-1 and TRBJ1-6; 10 nucleotides line up with TRBD1. The CDR3 has 15 amino acids. Per the germline V gene, CDR1 is SGHRS and CDR2 is YFSETQ. This chain's CDR3 is CASRLAGQGDSPLHF. Written as DNA, the CDR3 is TGCGCCAGCAGATTGGCCGGACAGGGGGACTCACCCCTCCACTTT.

This chain uses TRBV20-1 with TRBJ2-1; no clear D. The CDR3 consists of 15 residues. Germline loops: CDR1 DFQATT, CDR2 SNEGSKA (reference sequence). The V gene lost 0 bases and the J gene lost 0 bases, with 9 bases spanning the gap. For the CDR3, the DNA is TGCAGTGCTAGAGATCCCAAAGGCTCCTACAATGAGCAGTTCTTC. Protein sequence: CSARDPKGSYNEQFF.

This clonotype was counted only a few times. The chain joins TRBV19 to TRBJ1-1; D is possibly TRBD1 (5 bases). V was cut by 8 bases and J by 4 bases, with 11 bases left in between. The germline V gene has CDR1 LNHDA and CDR2 SQIVND (reference sequence). The CDR3 has 12 residues. The CDR3 sequence: CASGDVGTEAFF. The CDR3 DNA reads TGTGCCAGTGGGGACGTAGGCACTGAAGCTTTCTTT.

The genes are TRBV3-1 and TRBJ1-5, with 7 bases identical to TRBD1. Per germline, CDR1 LGHDT and CDR2 YNNKEL (reference sequence). CDR3 length equals 15 residues. The trim removed 4 bases at V and 3 bases at J, leaving 6 bases unmatched. The chain's CDR3 is CASSRGGSNNQPQHF. The CDR3 DNA reads TGTGCCAGCAGCCGAGGGGGCAGCAACAATCAGCCCCAGCATTTT.

The sample holds a few counts of this clonotype. This chain's CDR3 is CATSDPTGDQETQYF. The DNA for the CDR3 is TGTGCCACCAGTGACCCGACAGGGGACCAAGAGACCCAGTACTTC. V is TRBV24-1 and J is TRBJ2-5, with 8 positions matching TRBD1. The germline V gene encodes CDR1 KGHDR and CDR2 SFDVKD. Unmatched junction bases numbered 3, after V lost 4 bases and J lost 0 bases. The length of the CDR3 is 15 residues.

This clonotype was observed a handful of times. J is TRBJ2-4 and V is TRBV28; tentatively, D is TRBD2 (5 bases). The CDR3 totals 15 residues. V lost 7 bases, J lost 0 bases, and 13 bases lay in between. Per germline, CDR1 MDHEN and CDR2 SYDVKM. The DNA for the CDR3 is TGTGCCAGCACCCTGCTTCGGGGAGCCAAAAACATTCAGTACTTC. Residues: CASTLLRGAKNIQYF. Full variable domain (remainder filled in from reference TRBV28 and TRBJ2-4): DVKVTQSSRYLVKRTGEKVFLECVQDMDHENMFWYRQDPGLGLRLIYFSYDVKMKEKGDIPEGYSVSREKKERFSLILESASTNQTSMYLCASTLLRGAKNIQYFGAGTRLSVL.

This clonotype was seen many times. The chain uses TRBV5-5 and TRBJ2-4, with D possibly being TRBD1 or TRBD2 (5 bases each). Germline CDR1 and CDR2: SGHKS and YYEKEE (reference sequence). Trimming removed 5 bases from V and 0 bases from J, with 9 bases in between. The CDR3 loop spans 14 amino acids. The CDR3 protein is CASSSGTAKNIQYF. CDR3 bases: TGTGCCAGCAGTTCCGGGACAGCCAAAAACATTCAGTACTTC.

This clonotype has a handful of counts. The chain links TRBV3-1 to TRBJ2-5; tentatively, D is TRBD1 or TRBD2 (5 bases each). Per the germline V gene, CDR1 is LGHDT and CDR2 is YNNKEL (reference sequence). The CDR3 has 16 residues. The ends were cut back, 2 bases at V and 4 bases at J, with 17 bases in the middle. CDR3 DNA: TGTGCCAGCAGCCAATTCGGGACGGCGAGGGCAGAGACCCAGTACTTC. Translated, it gives CASSQFGTARAETQYF.

This clonotype was seen a few times. This sequence joins TRBV4-3 and TRBJ2-4; tentatively, D is TRBD1 or TRBD2 (5 bases each). Germline CDR1 reads LGHNA; CDR2 reads YSLEER. Trimming pared 0 bases from V and 1 base from J, leaving 13 bases between. This CDR3 contains 17 residues. The CDR3 DNA is TGCGCCAGCAGCCAAGATACGATAGGGACGGCCAAAAACATTCAGTACTTC. Translation gives CASSQDTIGTAKNIQYF.

This clonotype has a handful of counts. The chain has TRBV2 and TRBJ2-1; the D is unclear. V was pared by 4 bases and J by 7 bases, with 8 bases between. This CDR3 is 12 amino acids long. Looked up from germline, CDR1 is SNHLY and CDR2 is FYNNEI. CDR3 region: CASSGTGNEQFF. The CDR3 DNA reads TGTGCCAGCAGTGGAACCGGGAATGAGCAGTTCTTC.